The 24 T cell receptor beta chains in this list originate from one sample, sequenced in a study of T cells after yellow fever vaccination. MiXCR, run by TCRdb on the 5' RACE reads, gives a single entry per CDR3 protein. Here the sample spans just over 300,000 distinct CDR3 sequences, about 3.5% being singletons. The sample consisted of PBMCs, taken on the day of the yellow fever booster vaccination. Receptors originate from a man aged 18 to 30 who received the YFV17D yellow fever vaccine.

This clonotype has at least ten counts. The rearrangement joins TRBV27 to TRBJ2-2, with a possible D match to TRBD2 (5 bases). V lost 8 bases, J lost 3 bases, and 13 bases lay in between. The CDR3 contains 14 residues. CDR1 MNHEY and CDR2 SMNVEV come from the germline V gene (reference sequence). The CDR3 nucleotides are TGTGCCAGCTCGGGATATCGTTACACCGGGGAGCTGTTTTTT. Protein sequence: CASSGYRYTGELFF.

There are many counts of this clonotype. The V call is TRBV4-1, the J call TRBJ1-1; D unclear. The CDR3 totals 14 residues. Germline CDR1 reads MGHRA; CDR2 reads YSYEKL. V was shortened by 4 bases and J by 0 bases, with 9 bases between the two germline ends. In DNA form, the CDR3 reads TGCGCCAGCAGCCCTAGAGCTTTGAACACTGAAGCTTTCTTT. It codes for CASSPRALNTEAFF.

The J gene is TRBJ2-1, the V gene TRBV12-3 or TRBV12-4; D is unresolved. Trimming shortened V by 0 bases and J by 7 bases, and 13 bases separated the two germline ends. The CDR3 is made up of 15 amino acids. CDR3 residues: CASSLADPFPNEQFF. For the CDR3, the DNA is TGTGCCAGCAGTTTAGCGGACCCCTTTCCTAATGAGCAGTTCTTC.

The gene calls are TRBV12-3 or TRBV12-4 and TRBJ1-6; unclear D gene. V was cut by 6 bases and J by 7 bases, with 16 bases left in between. The CDR3 consists of 15 residues. In nucleotides, the CDR3 is TGTGCCAGCAGCCTATTGGGAGCCCCCAATTCACCCCTCCACTTT. It translates to CASSLLGAPNSPLHF.

In its sample, this clonotype was seen many times. The CDR3 region is CASSLLAGDETQYF. CDR3 nucleotide sequence: TGCGCCAGCAGCTTACTAGCGGGGGACGAGACCCAGTACTTC. The genes are TRBV5-1 and TRBJ2-5; 11 positions match TRBD2. J gave up 5 bases and V 2 bases, and 2 bases lay outside the gene matches. Germline CDR1 is SGHRS and CDR2 is YFSETQ. The CDR3 runs to 14 residues.

The rearrangement uses TRBV4-1 and TRBJ2-1, with 8 bases that match TRBD2. Trimming cost V 4 bases and J 4 bases; bases outside gene matches: 15. The CDR3 spans 18 residues. Looked up from germline, CDR1 is MGHRA and CDR2 is YSYEKL. CDR3 loop: CASSRPLLAGGRYNEQFF. In DNA form, the CDR3 reads TGCGCCAGCAGCCGACCTCTATTGGCGGGGGGCCGTTACAATGAGCAGTTCTTC.

The rearrangement uses TRBV18 and TRBJ2-5; D gene uncertain. The CDR3 runs 14 residues. Trimming stripped 5 bases from V and 1 base from J, with 11 bases between. Per the germline V gene, CDR1 is KGHSH and CDR2 is LQKENI. CDR3 nucleotides: TGTGCCAGCTCATCCGTCTCCGGCCAAGAGACCCAGTACTTC. Protein sequence: CASSSVSGQETQYF.

The CDR3 DNA reads TGTGCCAGCAGCGTAGATGTCGGGGGAAGGACTGAAGCTTTCTTT. This codes for CASSVDVGGRTEAFF. The chain carries TRBV9 and TRBJ1-1; D is possibly TRBD1 (5 bases). V shed 0 bases and J shed 5 bases, with 14 bases lying between them. The germline gives CDR1 SGDLS, CDR2 YYNGEE. The CDR3 extends over 15 amino acids.

V is TRBV5-1 and J is TRBJ2-3, with TRBD1 matching 8 bases. The CDR3 contains 16 residues. CDR1 and CDR2 from the germline V gene are SGHRS and YFSETQ. With 0 bases clipped from V and 2 bases from J, the junction kept 5 bases outside the gene matches. As DNA, the CDR3 is TGCGCCAGCAGCTTGGCCCTGACAGGGGTCACAGATACGCAGTATTTT. Translation: CASSLALTGVTDTQYF.

This clonotype was counted a few times. The chain employs TRBV11-2 and TRBJ1-1, with a possible D match to TRBD1 (6 bases). Germline V gene lookup returns CDR1 SGHAT and CDR2 FQNNGV. Trimming shortened V by 5 bases and J by 1 base, and 17 bases separated the two germline ends. This CDR3 has 16 residues. Here the CDR3 DNA reads TGTGCCAGCAGCCGAGGTTGGGGGCTGTGGAACACTGAAGCTTTCTTT. Its translation: CASSRGWGLWNTEAFF.

This chain links TRBV7-9 with TRBJ1-6; 8 bases agree with TRBD1. J gave up 5 bases and V 5 bases, and 11 bases lay outside the gene matches. Germline V lookup: CDR1 SEHNR, CDR2 FQNEAQ (reference sequence). This CDR3 is 17 amino acids long. Here the CDR3 DNA reads TGTGCCAGCAGCACATGGACAGGGCGACTAGATAATTCACCCCTCCACTTT. Encoded protein: CASSTWTGRLDNSPLHF.

This clonotype showed up many times. The genes are TRBV12-3 or TRBV12-4 and TRBJ2-5, with D hard to call. The CDR3 contains 12 residues. V was trimmed by 7 bases and J by 5 bases, leaving 11 bases between them. The CDR3 loop is CASTTLLETQYF. In nucleotides, the CDR3 is TGTGCCAGCACAACCCTCCTGGAGACCCAGTACTTC.

The chain links TRBV4-1 to TRBJ1-5; 7 nucleotides align to TRBD1. Germline V lookup: CDR1 MGHRA, CDR2 YSYEKL. The CDR3 has 16 amino acids. Trimming removed 0 bases from V and 7 bases from J; junction bases left unmatched: 9. CDR3 nucleotides: TGCGCCAGCAGCCAAGAATCGACAGGGATGTACCAGCCCCAGCATTTT. This translates into CASSQESTGMYQPQHF.

This clonotype was detected only a few times. The chain has TRBV4-1 and TRBJ2-7, with D possibly called TRBD1 or TRBD2 (5 bases each). Trimming stripped 4 bases from V and 4 bases from J, with 17 bases between. In germline, CDR1 is MGHRA, CDR2 YSYEKL. CDR3 size: 15 residues. The CDR3 protein is CASSPGQGSRYEQYV. CDR3 in DNA: TGCGCCAGCAGCCCCGGACAAGGGAGCAGGTACGAGCAGTACGTC.

This clonotype was recorded many times. The rearrangement links TRBV18 to TRBJ2-5; D is unclear. V lost 4 bases and J 5 bases, leaving 8 bases between the germline ends. Germline loops: CDR1 KGHSH, CDR2 LQKENI. This CDR3 has 12 residues. CDR3 region: CASSRTRETQYF. CDR3 coding DNA: TGTGCCAGCTCACGAACCAGGGAGACCCAGTACTTC.

In this sample, this clonotype turned up a few times. The V gene is TRBV12-3 or TRBV12-4, the J gene TRBJ2-3, with D unresolved. This CDR3 contains 15 residues. V lost 5 bases and J lost 2, with 14 bases in between. CDR3 loop: CASSTPPRSTDTQYF. CDR3 DNA: TGTGCCAGCAGTACCCCCCCCAGGTCCACAGATACGCAGTATTTT.

V is TRBV20-1 and J is TRBJ2-7, with 10 bases aligning to TRBD2. Germline-derived CDR1 and CDR2 are DFQATT and SNEGSKA (reference sequence). This CDR3 region has 13 residues. J gave up 2 bases and V 6 bases, and 4 bases lay outside the gene matches. CDR3 coding DNA: TGCAGTGCCGTAAGCGGGGGGGCCTACGAGCAGTACTTC. Encoded protein: CSAVSGGAYEQYF.

The rearrangement links TRBV5-6 to TRBJ1-5; 9 bases line up with TRBD1. Unmatched junction bases numbered 9, after V lost 4 bases and J lost 1 base. Germline lookup yields CDR1 SGHDT and CDR2 YYEEEE. This CDR3 has 17 amino acids. In DNA form, the CDR3 reads TGTGCCAGCAGCACCCGTCCCGGGACAGGGAGCAATCAGCCCCAGCATTTT. Its translation: CASSTRPGTGSNQPQHF.

The chain joins TRBV30 to TRBJ2-7, with D perhaps matching TRBD1 or TRBD2 (5 bases each). Between the trimmed V and J ends, which lost 0 bases and 4 bases, there was a span of 10 bases. Germline V gene sequence: CDR1 GTSNPN, CDR2 SVGIG (reference sequence). CDR3 length: 13 amino acids. The CDR3 reads CAWSVRDGYEQYF. For the CDR3, the DNA is TGTGCCTGGAGTGTACGGGACGGGTACGAGCAGTACTTC.

This clonotype appeared many times. DNA for the CDR3: TGTGCCAGCAGTTATCCCGGGACAGGGGGCGTTAGCAATCAGCCCCAGCATTTT. Its translation: CASSYPGTGGVSNQPQHF. J is TRBJ1-5 and V is TRBV6-2 or TRBV6-3, with 12 bases matching TRBD1. The CDR3 extends over 18 amino acids. V was pared by 3 bases and J by 0 bases, with 6 bases of the junction left unmatched. Germline V gene data show CDR1 as MNHEY and CDR2 as SVGEGT.

The chain uses TRBV7-9 and TRBJ2-3; 11 nucleotides match TRBD2. In germline, CDR1 is SEHNR, CDR2 FQNEAQ (reference sequence). The CDR3 length is 15 residues. The trim removed 7 bases at V and 5 bases at J, leaving 8 bases unmatched. CDR3 in amino acids: CASTVGLAGRDTQYF. The CDR3 region has the DNA TGTGCCAGCACCGTAGGACTAGCGGGTCGAGATACGCAGTATTTT.

This clonotype was counted at least ten times. The chain is built from TRBV11-2 and TRBJ2-5, with D tentatively TRBD1 (6 bases). The germline CDR1 and CDR2 sequences are SGHAT and FQNNGV. Deletions cut 4 bases from V and 2 bases from J, with 17 bases between. The CDR3 runs to 16 residues. CDR3 DNA: TGTGCCAGCAGCTCCATTCCCGGCAGGGGTCAAGAGACCCAGTACTTC. Translating gives CASSSIPGRGQETQYF.

Many counts were recorded for this clonotype. The chain uses TRBV12-3 or TRBV12-4 and TRBJ1-5; D ambiguous. The CDR3 loop spans 14 amino acids. The V end was cut by 3 bases, the J end by 0 bases, with 6 bases between. The CDR3 loop reads CASSLGNSNQPQHF. CDR3 in DNA: TGTGCCAGCAGTTTGGGAAATAGCAATCAGCCCCAGCATTTT.

CDR3 in amino acids: CASSRPLAGYTDTQYF. The CDR3 region has the DNA TGTGCCAGCAGCCGCCCCCTAGCGGGATACACAGATACGCAGTATTTT. The rearrangement uses TRBV7-2 and TRBJ2-3; 9 bases match TRBD2. Per the germline V gene, CDR1 is SGHTA and CDR2 is FQGNSA. V was clipped by 5 bases and J by 2 bases; unmatched bases: 8. The CDR3 has 16 residues.